The 21 T cell receptor beta chains listed next were all sequenced from one sample in a study of blood T cell repertoires in COVID-19. Data came from immunoSEQ multiplex PCR; TCRdb stores just in-frame clones and leaves some out. Here the sample spans roughly 100,000 clones, 75% to 85% being singletons. The sample comprised peripheral blood. The receptor source for this set is a man aged 60 to 69 with acute or convalescent COVID-19.

The chain is built from TRBV11-3 and TRBJ1-4, with TRBD1 identical over 7 bases. The ends lost 0 bases at V and 0 bases at J; junction bases unmatched: 22. The V gene's germline CDR1 is SGHNT and CDR2 YENEEA. The CDR3 covers 23 residues. The CDR3 loop is CASSLDTRMPRQGAPSTNEKLFF. CDR3 DNA: TGTGCCAGCAGCTTAGATACCCGGATGCCGCGACAGGGAGCCCCTTCAACTAATGAAAAACTGTTTTTT.

This clone was seen a single time. The V call is TRBV6-5, the J call TRBJ1-2, with 10 bases that match TRBD1. Trimming at V came to 5 bases and at J to 5 bases, leaving 8 bases not matched to a gene. Per germline, CDR1 MNHEY and CDR2 SVGAGI. The CDR3 length is 15 residues. The CDR3 spells CASSRTGGVEYGYTF. In nucleotides, the CDR3 is TGTGCCAGCAGTAGGACAGGGGGGGTTGAGTATGGCTACACCTTC.

The V call is TRBV2, the J call TRBJ2-5; no reliable D call. The V end lost 7 bases, the J end lost 5 bases, and 8 bases lay between the germline ends. The germline CDR1 and CDR2 sequences are SNHLY and FYNNEI. The CDR3 runs 11 residues. This CDR3 is CASTVRETQYF. For the CDR3, the DNA is TGTGCCAGCACCGTCCGGGAGACCCAGTACTTC.

This clone has just a few counts. V is TRBV5-1 and J is TRBJ2-1; the match to TRBD2 covers 8 bases. Germline assignment: CDR1 SGHRS and CDR2 YFSETQ. The ends lost 4 bases at V and 5 bases at J; junction bases unmatched: 8. The CDR3 length is 15 residues. Written as DNA, the CDR3 is TGCGCCAGCAGCCCCCTAGCGGGCCTCAACAATGAGCAGTTCTTC. This gives the protein CASSPLAGLNNEQFF. Variable domain in full (rest from reference TRBV5-1 and TRBJ2-1): KAGVTQTPRYLIKTRGQQVTLSCSPISGHRSVSWYQQTPGQGLQFLFEYFSETQRNKGNFPGRFSGRQFSNSRSEMNVSTLELGDSALYLCASSPLAGLNNEQFFGPGTRLTVL.

V and J are TRBV7-9 and TRBJ2-5; 9 positions match TRBD2. J lost 0 bases, V lost 3 bases, and 5 bases had no gene match. Germline V gene data show CDR1 as SEHNR and CDR2 as FQNEAQ (reference sequence). The CDR3 consists of 16 residues. CDR3 sequence reads: CASSFDLAGNQETQYF. CDR3 DNA: TGTGCCAGCAGCTTTGACCTAGCGGGAAACCAAGAGACCCAGTACTTC.

The rearrangement uses TRBV5-1 and TRBJ2-3; 8 nucleotides agree with TRBD2. Trimming removed 4 bases from V and 3 bases from J; junction bases left unmatched: 7. Germline V gene lookup returns CDR1 SGHRS and CDR2 YFSETQ. There are 15 residues in the CDR3. CDR3 amino acids: CASSILAGITDTQYF. In DNA, the CDR3 is TGCGCCAGCAGCATCTTAGCGGGAATAACAGATACGCAGTATTTT.

As concerns this clone: This CDR3 is also generated by other DNA sequences in the sample. This chain links TRBV6-5 with TRBJ1-2, with 9 bases identical to TRBD1. The V and J ends lost 2 bases and 5 bases, in that order; junction bases with no gene match: 3. The germline V gene encodes CDR1 MNHEY and CDR2 SVGAGI. This CDR3 comprises 14 residues. DNA of the CDR3: TGTGCCAGCAGTTACCGGGACAGGGATTATGGCTACACCTTC. Its protein product is CASSYRDRDYGYTF.

The V and J genes are TRBV6-5 and TRBJ1-2; the D is unclear. There are 14 residues in the CDR3. Germline V CDR1 and CDR2: MNHEY, SVGAGI. The V and J ends lost 0 bases and 8 bases respectively, with 13 bases between them. The CDR3 protein is CASSYSGSLPGYTF. CDR3 DNA sequence: TGTGCCAGCAGTTACTCCGGGTCCCTTCCGGGCTACACCTTC.

The gene calls are TRBV25-1 and TRBJ2-3; D might be TRBD2 (5 bases). CDR3 length equals 15 residues. Germline V lookup: CDR1 MGHDK, CDR2 SYGVNS. V was shortened by 3 bases and J by 4 bases, with 14 bases between the two germline ends. As DNA, the CDR3 is TGTGCCAGCAGTGATGGACGGGGATCGTCAGATACGCAGTATTTT. Amino acids: CASSDGRGSSDTQYF.

The chain is built from TRBV6-5 and TRBJ2-7; TRBD2 agrees at 9 bases. V was pared by 0 bases and J by 4 bases, with 4 bases of the junction left unmatched. The length of the CDR3 is 15 residues. The V gene's germline CDR1 is MNHEY and CDR2 SVGAGI. In nucleotides, the CDR3 is TGTGCCAGCAGTTACTCGACCGCGGGAGGGTACGAGCAGTACTTC. Its protein product is CASSYSTAGGYEQYF.

The V call is TRBV4-2, the J call TRBJ2-5; TRBD2 matches at 10 bases. The CDR3 contains 16 residues. Germline-derived CDR1 and CDR2 are LGHNA and YNFKEQ. V shed 1 base and J 4 bases; nucleotides not matched to a gene: 6. In DNA form, the CDR3 reads TGTGCCAGCAGCCAAGTACTAGCGGGGATAGGAGAGACCCAGTACTTC. Its protein product is CASSQVLAGIGETQYF.

The gene calls are TRBV6-1 and TRBJ2-3, with D tentatively TRBD2 (5 bases). Trimming took off 0 bases at V and 6 bases at J, with 13 bases between the two ends. This CDR3 region has 15 residues. CDR1 is MNHNS, CDR2 SASEGT, per germline. This CDR3 reads CASSEARLGGDTQYF. The CDR3 DNA sequence: TGTGCCAGCAGTGAAGCGCGGCTAGGAGGCGATACGCAGTATTTT.

The chain links TRBV6-5 to TRBJ1-5; 7 bases agree with TRBD1. Germline lookup yields CDR1 MNHEY and CDR2 SVGAGI. V was clipped by 5 bases and J by 3 bases; unmatched bases: 4. The CDR3 spans 14 residues. CDR3 nucleotide sequence: TGTGCCAGCAGTAGCGGACAGGCCAATCAGCCCCAGCATTTT. Encoded protein: CASSSGQANQPQHF.

The rearrangement uses TRBV6-1 and TRBJ2-1; 8 positions match TRBD2. CDR1 is MNHNS, CDR2 SASEGT, per germline. The V gene end was trimmed by 2 bases and the J gene end by 4 bases; junction bases not matched to a gene: 4. CDR3 length equals 15 residues. The chain's CDR3 is CASSEPGLVYNEQFF. The CDR3 bases are TGTGCCAGCAGTGAACCGGGACTAGTTTACAATGAGCAGTTCTTC.

The chain links TRBV13 to TRBJ1-2; the D gene is possibly TRBD1 (6 bases). Germline CDR1 and CDR2: PRHDT and FYEKMQ (reference sequence). The V and J ends lost 3 bases and 6 bases respectively, with 14 bases between them. The CDR3 length is 14 residues. The CDR3 sequence is CASSFGGRSDGYTF. The CDR3 bases are TGTGCCAGCAGCTTCGGGGGGCGCAGCGATGGCTACACCTTC.

J is TRBJ2-1 and V is TRBV9; 9 bases map to TRBD2. Germline assignment: CDR1 SGDLS and CDR2 YYNGEE. There are 16 residues in the CDR3. With 1 base clipped from V and 7 bases from J, the junction kept 9 bases outside the gene matches. The CDR3 DNA reads as TGTGCCAGCAGCGTACGATGGGCGGGGGGGCAAAATGAGCAGTTCTTC. Protein product: CASSVRWAGGQNEQFF.

This rearrangement joins TRBV5-6 to TRBJ1-5, with TRBD1 matching 9 bases. The CDR3 has 17 amino acids. In germline, CDR1 is SGHDT, CDR2 YYEEEE. V was pared by 2 bases and J by 2 bases, with 8 bases of the junction left unmatched. CDR3 sequence: CASSLRVTGGGNQPQHF. Written as DNA, the CDR3 is TGTGCCAGCAGCTTAAGGGTGACAGGGGGAGGCAATCAGCCCCAGCATTTT.

This chain joins TRBV29-1 and TRBJ2-7, with 10 bases lining up with TRBD2. This CDR3 is 13 amino acids long. Per the germline V gene, CDR1 is SQVTM and CDR2 is ANQGSEA. Losses at the gene ends were 4 bases for V and 3 bases for J; bases not matched to a gene: 3. The CDR3 loop reads CSVVRTSGYEQYF. Here the CDR3 DNA reads TGCAGCGTTGTTCGGACTAGCGGCTACGAGCAGTACTTC.

Ten or more counts support this clone. The V gene is TRBV5-1, the J gene TRBJ2-7, with TRBD1 as a possible D gene (6 bases). Trimming removed 5 bases at V and 5 bases at J, with 11 bases between. Per germline, CDR1 SGHRS and CDR2 YFSETQ. CDR3 length: 12 residues. This CDR3 is CASSPGVHEQYF. The CDR3 DNA reads TGCGCCAGCAGTCCAGGGGTCCACGAGCAGTACTTC.

V usage is TRBV6-5 and J usage is TRBJ1-6; tentative D call: TRBD1 (6 bases). The CDR3 extends over 14 amino acids. Between the trimmed V and J ends, which lost 7 bases and 0 bases, there was a span of 7 bases. Per germline, CDR1 MNHEY and CDR2 SVGAGI. The CDR3 is CASKDSSYNSPLHF. CDR3 bases: TGTGCCAGCAAGGACAGCTCCTATAATTCACCCCTCCACTTT.

The chain recombines TRBV19 with TRBJ1-3, with 9 nucleotides matching TRBD1. Germline values: CDR1 LNHDA, CDR2 SQIVND (reference sequence). J gave up 0 bases and V 7 bases, and 10 bases lay outside the gene matches. This CDR3 is 17 amino acids long. CDR3 sequence: CASTFSGTGNSGNTIYF. The CDR3 DNA reads TGTGCCAGTACCTTTTCCGGGACAGGGAACTCTGGAAACACCATATATTTT.